These T cell receptor beta chains were read from a single sample in a study of OX40 agonist ivuxolimab in advanced cancers. Clones were sequenced by immunoSEQ multiplex PCR, and TCRdb holds only the in-frame ones, with some missing. The table records roughly 66,000 clones, roughly 87% of them present only once. The material sequenced was CD4+ or CD8+ T cells sorted from blood, taken in a trial of the OX40 agonist ivuxolimab. These receptors were taken from an adult with an advanced solid tumor such as melanoma, head and neck, liver or kidney cancer. CDR3s include the opening cysteine and the closing phenylalanine or tryptophan. Fields, in order: J gene, clone size, D gene, V gene, CDR3 DNA, CDR3 protein. D genes are given only for firm matches. A row's size may be missing; if present it is once, few, many or a size class.

TRBJ2-5 - TRBD1 TRBV28 TGTGCCAGCAGTTCCCCCGGACAGGGGGAGACCCAGTACTTC CASSSPGQGETQYF
TRBJ2-1 - - TRBV11-2 TGTGCCAGCAGCTTAGGGCAGGGATGGAACAATGAGCAGTTCTTC CASSLGQGWNNEQFF
TRBJ1-4 - - TRBV2 TGTGCCAGCAGGCAGCGGCGGGGAAAACTGTTTTTT CASRQRRGKLFF
TRBJ2-3 - - TRBV5-6 TGTGCCAGCAGCCAGCCAGGGGTCGGTACGCAGTATTTT CASSQPGVGTQYF
TRBJ2-1 - - TRBV18 TGTGCCAGCTCACCACCATCGCAGGGACAGTTCTTC CASSPPSQGQFF
TRBJ2-2 - - TRBV4-3 TGCGCCAGCAGCCAAGATGGGCCACTCAACACCGGGGAGCTGTTTTTT CASSQDGPLNTGELFF
TRBJ2-3 - - TRBV5-1 TGCGCCAGCAGGGTGACTAGAAGCACAGATACGCAGTATTTT CASRVTRSTDTQYF
TRBJ1-2 once TRBD1 TRBV4-1 TGCGCCAGCAGCCCCGGAGGACAGGGTTATACTGGCTACACCTTC CASSPGGQGYTGYTF
TRBJ2-7 - - TRBV18 TGTGCCAGCTCACCCGATCCCTACGAGCAGTACTTC CASSPDPYEQYF
TRBJ2-3 - - TRBV7-2 TGTGCCAGCAGCTTTGACAGAAGCGCGACAGATACGCAGTATTTT CASSFDRSATDTQYF
TRBJ2-7 - TRBD2 TRBV18 TGTGCCAGCTCACCATCAACTCCAGCGGGAGAACACGAGCAGTACTTC CASSPSTPAGEHEQYF
TRBJ1-5 - TRBD1 TRBV18 TGTGCCAGCTCACCAGGGACAGCGGGCGATCAGCCCCAGCATTTT CASSPGTAGDQPQHF
TRBJ2-6 - - TRBV7-8 TGTGCCAGCAGCTTAGTACCACAGGGTTACTCTGGGGCCAACGTCCTGACTTTC CASSLVPQGYSGANVLTF
TRBJ2-7 - - TRBV4-3 TGCGCCAGCAGCCAAGGGCAGGGGTACTACGAGCAGTACTTC CASSQGQGYYEQYF
TRBJ1-1 - - TRBV6-1 TGTGCCAGCCCCGGACAGATGAACACTGAAGCTTTCTTT CASPGQMNTEAFF
TRBJ2-2 few TRBD2 TRBV4-1 TGCGCCAGCAGCCAAGAGGGGGGGGCGAACACCGGGGAGCTGTTTTTT CASSQEGGANTGELFF
TRBJ1-2 - - TRBV7-8 TGTGCCAGCAGCCTTGGCAGGGATGGAGGCTACACCTTC CASSLGRDGGYTF
TRBJ1-4 - TRBD1 TRBV28 TGTGCCAGCAGTACACCGGGACAGGGGTTTGAAAAACTGTTTTTT CASSTPGQGFEKLFF
TRBJ1-5 - - TRBV6-5 TGTGCCAGCAGTTACAACGGGAATGAGGGTCAGCCCCAGCATTTT CASSYNGNEGQPQHF